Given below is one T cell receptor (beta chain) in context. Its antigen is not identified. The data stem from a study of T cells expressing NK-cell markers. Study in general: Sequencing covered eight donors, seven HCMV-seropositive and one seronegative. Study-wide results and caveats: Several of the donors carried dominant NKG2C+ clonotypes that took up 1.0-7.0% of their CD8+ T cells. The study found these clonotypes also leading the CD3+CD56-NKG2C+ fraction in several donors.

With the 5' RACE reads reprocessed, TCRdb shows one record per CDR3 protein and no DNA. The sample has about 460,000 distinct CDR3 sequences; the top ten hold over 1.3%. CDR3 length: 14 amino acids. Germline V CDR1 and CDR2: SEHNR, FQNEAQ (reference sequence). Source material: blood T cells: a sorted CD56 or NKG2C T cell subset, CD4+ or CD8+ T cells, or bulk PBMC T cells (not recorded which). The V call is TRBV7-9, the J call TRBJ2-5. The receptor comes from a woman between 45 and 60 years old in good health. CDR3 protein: CASSSVGKQETQYF. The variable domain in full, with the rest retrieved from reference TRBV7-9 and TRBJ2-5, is DTGVSQNPRHKITKRGQNVTFRCDPISEHNRLYWYRQTLGQGPEFLTYFQNEAQLEKSRLLSDRFSAERPKGSFSTLEIQRTEQGDSAMYLCASSSVGKQETQYFGPGTRLLVL.